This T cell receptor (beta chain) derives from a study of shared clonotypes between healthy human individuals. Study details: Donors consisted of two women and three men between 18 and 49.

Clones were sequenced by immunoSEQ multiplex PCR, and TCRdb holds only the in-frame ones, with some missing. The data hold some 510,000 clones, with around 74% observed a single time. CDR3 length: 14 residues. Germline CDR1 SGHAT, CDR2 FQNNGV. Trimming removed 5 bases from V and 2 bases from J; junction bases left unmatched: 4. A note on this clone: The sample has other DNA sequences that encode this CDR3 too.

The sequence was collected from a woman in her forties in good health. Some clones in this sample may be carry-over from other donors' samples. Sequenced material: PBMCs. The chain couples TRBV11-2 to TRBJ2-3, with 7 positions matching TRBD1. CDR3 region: CASSRDRLTDTQYF. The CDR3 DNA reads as TGTGCCAGCAGCCGGGACAGACTCACAGATACGCAGTATTTT.